One sample yielded the 16 T cell receptor beta chains listed below, sequenced in a study of metastatic and nonmetastatic thyroid tumors. TCRdb re-analyzed the PCR reads using MiXCR. Of approximately 17,000 clones in the sample, 26% are singletons; the top ten hold roughly 20%. No patient received treatment before thyroid surgery. The sequencing sample was made of tumor tissue. The receptors stem from a female donor with papillary thyroid cancer or a benign thyroid nodule (not recorded which). Some clones in this sample may be carry-over from other donors' samples.

This clone was seen repeatedly, ten times or more. The chain has TRBV6-1 and TRBJ1-1; D is possibly TRBD1 (6 bases). In germline, CDR1 is MNHNS, CDR2 SASEGT. V was shortened by 5 bases and J by 4 bases, with 20 bases between the two germline ends. The CDR3 is 16 residues long. The CDR3: CASSRDINLISTEAFF. The CDR3 DNA reads TGTGCCAGCAGTAGGGACATCAATTTAATAAGCACTGAAGCTTTCTTT.

The V call is TRBV20-1, the J call TRBJ2-3; a possible D gene is TRBD1 (6 bases). CDR1 and CDR2 from the germline V gene are DFQATT and SNEGSKA (reference sequence). CDR3 length equals 13 residues. The V gene lost 4 bases and the J gene lost 3 bases, with 11 bases spanning the gap. This CDR3 reads CSAILDSTDTQYF. DNA for the CDR3: TGCAGTGCTATACTGGACAGTACAGATACGCAGTATTTT.

V and J are TRBV6-1 and TRBJ2-7; 8 bases are shared with TRBD1. The germline V gene encodes CDR1 MNHNS and CDR2 SASEGT. V gave up 8 bases and J gave up 0 bases; unmatched junction bases: 6. This CDR3 spans 14 amino acids. Here the CDR3 reads CASLPGQVSYEQYF. The DNA for the CDR3 is TGTGCCAGCCTCCCGGGACAGGTCTCCTACGAGCAGTACTTC.

The J gene is TRBJ2-2, the V gene TRBV10-2, with D maybe TRBD1 (5 bases). CDR1 WSHSY and CDR2 SAAADI come from the germline V gene. The CDR3 is made up of 15 amino acids. With 4 bases removed from V and 2 bases from J, the gap between germline ends came to 11 bases. The CDR3 sequence: CASSVQGGNTGELFF. CDR3 coding DNA: TGCGCCAGCAGTGTCCAGGGTGGCAACACCGGGGAGCTGTTTTTT.

In this sample, this clone turned up a few times. The chain is built from TRBV6-1 and TRBJ2-1; 12 positions agree with TRBD2. Germline V gene sequence: CDR1 MNHNS, CDR2 SASEGT. Trimming at V came to 6 bases and at J to 13 bases, leaving 13 bases not matched to a gene. The CDR3 has 15 amino acids. The CDR3 sequence is CASRLGLAGNNYQFF. As DNA, the CDR3 is TGTGCCAGCAGACTAGGACTAGCGGGGAACAATTATCAGTTCTTC.

This clone qualifies as medium-sized. The rearrangement uses TRBV14 and TRBJ2-7; D gene unclear. The CDR3 contains 12 residues. V was pared by 1 base and J by 3 bases, with 4 bases between. Germline-derived CDR1 and CDR2 are SGHDN and FVKESK. CDR3 region: CASSQGGYEQYF. CDR3 DNA sequence: TGTGCCAGCAGCCAAGGAGGCTACGAGCAGTACTTC.

By proportion, this clone is medium-sized (0.01 to 0.1%). This specimen includes other DNA sequences encoding the same CDR3. The J gene is TRBJ2-7, the V gene TRBV2; D is undetermined. The CDR3 is 11 amino acids. Trimming took 6 bases from V and 3 from J, leaving 6 bases between them. Germline V lookup: CDR1 SNHLY, CDR2 FYNNEI. CDR3 nucleotides: TGTGCCAGCAGGCTACACTACGAGCAGTACTTC. Protein: CASRLHYEQYF.

This chain connects TRBV20-1 to TRBJ2-3; 8 nucleotides align to TRBD2. V lost 5 bases to trimming and J lost 2 bases; unmatched junction nucleotides: 9. This CDR3 is 15 amino acids long. The germline CDR1 and CDR2 sequences are DFQATT and SNEGSKA (reference sequence). The CDR3 nucleotides read TGCAGTGCTTTGACTAGCGTGGTATTCACAGATACGCAGTATTTT. Translated: CSALTSVVFTDTQYF.

This clone was detected many times. J is TRBJ2-3 and V is TRBV4-1, with D perhaps TRBD2 (6 bases). V lost 0 bases to trimming and J lost 9 bases, with 19 bases between them. The V gene's germline CDR1 is MGHRA and CDR2 YSYEKL. The CDR3 has 16 residues. The CDR3 loop reads CASSQERVGSGLTQYF. The CDR3 nucleotides read TGCGCCAGCAGCCAAGAGAGGGTCGGCAGCGGGTTGACGCAGTATTTT.

This clone was seen ten or more times. This rearrangement joins TRBV7-3 to TRBJ2-2; 14 positions agree with TRBD2. Germline V lookup: CDR1 SGHTA, CDR2 FQGTGA. V lost 6 bases to trimming and J lost 0 bases; unmatched junction nucleotides: 9. The CDR3 is made up of 19 amino acids. CDR3 sequence (DNA): TGTGCCAGCAGTCCTCGGACTAGCGGGAGGTTCGCGAACACCGGGGAGCTGTTTTTT. This encodes CASSPRTSGRFANTGELFF.

As concerns this clone: A junction end diverges from the germline sequence, so it may reflect a read error. V and J are TRBV18 and TRBJ2-7; 10 nucleotides align to TRBD1. CDR3 length equals 14 residues. Germline V CDR1 and CDR2: KGHSH, LQKENI. The CDR3 sequence: CAISPTTGGVEQYF. The DNA for the CDR3 is TGTGCCATCTCACCAACGACAGGGGGCGTCGAGCAGTACTTC.

This clone has ten or more counts. The chain recombines TRBV20-1 with TRBJ2-1, with D unclear. Trimming took off 3 bases at V and 6 bases at J, with 6 bases between the two ends. Germline CDR1 DFQATT, CDR2 SNEGSKA (reference sequence). The CDR3 totals 11 residues. CDR3 DNA sequence: TGCAGTGCTAGTTCTAGCAATGAGCAGTTCTTC. This codes for CSASSSNEQFF.

Notes on this clone: A much larger clone lies one base from this, so it may be a read error. This rearrangement joins TRBV11-1 to TRBJ2-3, with D perhaps given as TRBD1 or TRBD2 (5 bases each). CDR3 length equals 16 residues. Germline V gene sequence: CDR1 SGHAT, CDR2 FQDESV (reference sequence). In nucleotides, the CDR3 is TGTGCCAGCAGATTAGCAGTACTAGGGGACACAGATACGCAGTATTTT. Encoded protein: CASRLAVLGDTDTQYF.

The rearrangement uses TRBV20-1 and TRBJ1-1; TRBD1 agrees at 8 bases. Trimming removed 1 base from V and 3 bases from J; junction bases left unmatched: 1. Germline values: CDR1 DFQATT, CDR2 SNEGSKA (reference sequence). The CDR3 has 13 amino acids. CDR3 bases: TGCAGTGCTAGAGGCAGGGGGCACACTGAAGCTTTCTTT. It specifies CSARGRGHTEAFF.

This clone appeared many times. V is TRBV3-1 and J is TRBJ1-1, with no clear D. The CDR3 loop spans 14 amino acids. Germline V gene sequence: CDR1 LGHDT, CDR2 YNNKEL (reference sequence). Deletions cut 1 base from V and 3 bases from J, with 9 bases between. This CDR3 reads CASSQANLHTEAFF. The CDR3 nucleotides are TGTGCCAGCAGCCAAGCTAATCTCCACACTGAAGCTTTCTTT.

This chain joins TRBV7-2 and TRBJ2-7; D ambiguous. The CDR3 has 17 amino acids. V lost 0 bases and J 5 bases, leaving 20 bases between the germline ends. The V gene's germline CDR1 is SGHTA and CDR2 FQGNSA. CDR3 nucleotides: TGTGCCAGCAGCTTAGCCAACCCTCGCAGTGGTCTGGACGAGCAGTACTTC. This encodes CASSLANPRSGLDEQYF.